The rows below give T cell receptor beta chains drawn from one sample of a study of cytomegalovirus exposure and HLA in healthy donors. Assay: immunoSEQ multiplex PCR; the TCRdb copy retains only in-frame clones and omits some. The specimen's table records 35,000 to 50,000 clones. Sequenced sample: PBMCs. All receptors derive from a woman aged 25 to 39 in good health and CMV-seropositive. Each CDR3 is given with its conserved first and last residue. The order of the fields is D gene, J gene, V gene, CDR3 DNA, CDR3 protein. The D gene is left open where the match is weak.

d_call: -; j_call: TRBJ2-7; v_call: TRBV7-6; cdr3_nt: TGTGCCAGCAGCCCCCGAGCCCCGTTCCAGGGGCCCTACGAGCAGTACTTC; cdr3_aa: CASSPRAPFQGPYEQYF
d_call: -; j_call: TRBJ2-4; v_call: TRBV18; cdr3_nt: TGTGCCAGCTCACCCCGGGGGAATGGCAAAAACATTCAGTACTTC; cdr3_aa: CASSPRGNGKNIQYF
d_call: TRBD1; j_call: TRBJ1-2; v_call: TRBV11-1; cdr3_nt: TGTGCCAGCAGCGTAAGGACAGGGGGCACGGACTATGGCTACACCTTC; cdr3_aa: CASSVRTGGTDYGYTF
d_call: -; j_call: TRBJ1-2; v_call: TRBV10-2; cdr3_nt: TGCGCCAGCAGTCAGGGCCCGAACTATGGCTACACCTTC; cdr3_aa: CASSQGPNYGYTF
d_call: -; j_call: TRBJ1-6; v_call: TRBV6-1; cdr3_nt: TGTGCCAGCAGTGAGGCCGGACTTACCTTTAATTCACCCCTCCACTTT; cdr3_aa: CASSEAGLTFNSPLHF
d_call: TRBD1; j_call: TRBJ2-3; v_call: TRBV19; cdr3_nt: TGTGCCAGTAGTACACTTCGACAGGGTTTCACAGATACGCAGTATTTT; cdr3_aa: CASSTLRQGFTDTQYF
d_call: TRBD1; j_call: TRBJ1-4; v_call: TRBV7-6; cdr3_nt: TGTGCCAGCAGCCCAGAAACAGGGGATGAAAAACTGTTTTTT; cdr3_aa: CASSPETGDEKLFF
d_call: TRBD1; j_call: TRBJ2-7; v_call: TRBV7-9; cdr3_nt: TGTGCCAGCAGCTACACGGACAGGGCCTCCTACGAGCAGTACTTC; cdr3_aa: CASSYTDRASYEQYF
d_call: -; j_call: TRBJ1-1; v_call: TRBV6-5; cdr3_nt: TGTGCCAGCAGTTACGTTTCCAGTAAGACTGAAGCTTTCTTT; cdr3_aa: CASSYVSSKTEAFF
d_call: -; j_call: TRBJ1-2; v_call: TRBV28; cdr3_nt: TGTGCCAGCAGTTCTCTACAGGGTGGCTACACCTTC; cdr3_aa: CASSSLQGGYTF
d_call: -; j_call: TRBJ2-7; v_call: TRBV2; cdr3_nt: TGTGCCAGCCCCTCCCCGGCAGGACAATTGGACGAGCAGTACTTC; cdr3_aa: CASPSPAGQLDEQYF
d_call: TRBD1; j_call: TRBJ1-1; v_call: TRBV27; cdr3_nt: TGTGCCAGCAGTGTACAGGGGGCAACTGAAGCTTTCTTT; cdr3_aa: CASSVQGATEAFF
d_call: TRBD2; j_call: TRBJ2-1; v_call: TRBV5-1; cdr3_nt: TGCGCCAGCAGCTTGGGTAGCGGGGGGGAACTTGGGCATGAGCAGTTCTTC; cdr3_aa: CASSLGSGGELGHEQFF
d_call: -; j_call: TRBJ2-7; v_call: TRBV7-9; cdr3_nt: TGTGCCAGCAGCCCTCCCTCTAATGGAGGCCACGAGCAGTACTTC; cdr3_aa: CASSPPSNGGHEQYF
d_call: -; j_call: TRBJ1-2; v_call: TRBV6-4; cdr3_nt: TGTGCCAGCAGTGACTCATTCGCGGGGGAAAGGGCCTTC; cdr3_aa: CASSDSFAGERAF
d_call: -; j_call: TRBJ2-7; v_call: TRBV25-1; cdr3_nt: TGTGCCAGCAGTGATTTTACCTACGAGCAGTACTTC; cdr3_aa: CASSDFTYEQYF
d_call: -; j_call: TRBJ2-1; v_call: TRBV7-7; cdr3_nt: TGTGCCAGCAGCCCCGGACAGCTTGCTTACAATGAGCAGTTCTTC; cdr3_aa: CASSPGQLAYNEQFF
d_call: TRBD2; j_call: TRBJ2-3; v_call: TRBV11-3; cdr3_nt: TGTGCCAGCAGCTTAATCCGGGGGGTCACAGATACGCAGTATTTT; cdr3_aa: CASSLIRGVTDTQYF
d_call: TRBD2; j_call: TRBJ2-3; v_call: TRBV4-2; cdr3_nt: TGTGCCAGCAGCCAAGGATCCCTAGCGGGGGGGCCAAACACAGATACGCAGTATTTT; cdr3_aa: CASSQGSLAGGPNTDTQYF
d_call: -; j_call: TRBJ2-7; v_call: TRBV21-1; cdr3_nt: TGTGCCAGCAGCGCAGGGGGGCTAGCGGGGCCCTACGAGCAGTACTTC; cdr3_aa: CASSAGGLAGPYEQYF
d_call: TRBD2; j_call: TRBJ2-4; v_call: TRBV6-1; cdr3_nt: TGTGCCAGCCTGGGGGGACTATTAGGCATTCAGTACTTC; cdr3_aa: CASLGGLLGIQYF
d_call: -; j_call: TRBJ2-2; v_call: TRBV2; cdr3_nt: TGTGCCAGCAGTGTGGAGGGATCTAACACCGGGGAGCTGTTTTTT; cdr3_aa: CASSVEGSNTGELFF
d_call: TRBD2; j_call: TRBJ2-7; v_call: TRBV7-6; cdr3_nt: TGTGCCAGCAGCCCGTTGGGGGGGTCCACCTACGAGCAGTACTTC; cdr3_aa: CASSPLGGSTYEQYF
d_call: -; j_call: TRBJ2-3; v_call: TRBV10-2; cdr3_nt: TGCGCCAGCAGTGGACTGCTGGATACGCAGTATTTT; cdr3_aa: CASSGLLDTQYF
d_call: TRBD1; j_call: TRBJ1-2; v_call: TRBV5-1; cdr3_nt: TGCGCCAGCAGCTTGGCCCAGGGGGCGGGATTCGGCTACACCTTC; cdr3_aa: CASSLAQGAGFGYTF
d_call: TRBD1; j_call: TRBJ1-1; v_call: TRBV11-2; cdr3_nt: TGTGCCAGCAGCCTGACAGGGACTTCCATGAACACTGAAGCTTTCTTT; cdr3_aa: CASSLTGTSMNTEAFF
d_call: TRBD1; j_call: TRBJ2-5; v_call: TRBV29-1; cdr3_nt: TGCAGCACGGGACAGGGGCAAGAGACCCAGTACTTC; cdr3_aa: CSTGQGQETQYF
d_call: -; j_call: TRBJ1-2; v_call: TRBV28; cdr3_nt: TGTGCCAGCTCCCCAGGGGCTAACTATGGCTACACCTTC; cdr3_aa: CASSPGANYGYTF
d_call: -; j_call: TRBJ2-5; v_call: TRBV7-2; cdr3_nt: TGTGCCAGCAGCTTAGGGGGACACCCGACGGAGACCCAGTACTTC; cdr3_aa: CASSLGGHPTETQYF
d_call: -; j_call: TRBJ1-4; v_call: TRBV5-1; cdr3_nt: TGCGCCAGCAGCTATGACGGGGATATTGAAAAACTGTTTTTT; cdr3_aa: CASSYDGDIEKLFF
d_call: -; j_call: TRBJ2-4; v_call: TRBV10-2; cdr3_nt: TGCGCCAGCAGCGAGAACCCCCCTTCGGGTTCCAAAAACATTCAGTACTTC; cdr3_aa: CASSENPPSGSKNIQYF
d_call: -; j_call: TRBJ2-3; v_call: TRBV11-3; cdr3_nt: TGTGCCAGCAGCTTAGATCTGGACTATTACACAGATACGCAGTATTTT; cdr3_aa: CASSLDLDYYTDTQYF
d_call: TRBD2; j_call: TRBJ2-3; v_call: TRBV30; cdr3_nt: TGTGCCTGGAGTGTACGCCAGGGACTAGCGGGGAGCACGCAGTATTTT; cdr3_aa: CAWSVRQGLAGSTQYF
d_call: TRBD1; j_call: TRBJ2-5; v_call: TRBV18; cdr3_nt: TGTGCCAGCTCACCACGGGACAGGGCCCAAGAGACCCAGTACTTC; cdr3_aa: CASSPRDRAQETQYF
d_call: TRBD1; j_call: TRBJ1-2; v_call: TRBV16; cdr3_nt: TGTGCCAGCAGCCAACGGGACAGTGGCAACTATGGCTACACCTTC; cdr3_aa: CASSQRDSGNYGYTF
d_call: -; j_call: TRBJ2-6; v_call: TRBV4-1; cdr3_nt: TGCGCCAGCAGCCAAGATAAGAGCCGTACCGGTGGTGGGGCCAACGTCCTGACTTTC; cdr3_aa: CASSQDKSRTGGGANVLTF
d_call: -; j_call: TRBJ1-2; v_call: TRBV4-1; cdr3_nt: TGCGCCAGCAGCCAAGATCGGCAGGGGACCTATGGCTACACCTTC; cdr3_aa: CASSQDRQGTYGYTF
d_call: TRBD2; j_call: TRBJ2-3; v_call: TRBV5-5; cdr3_nt: TGTGCCAGCACCCTGGGGGGGGTTAGCACAGATACGCAGTATTTT; cdr3_aa: CASTLGGVSTDTQYF
d_call: TRBD2; j_call: TRBJ2-1; v_call: TRBV28; cdr3_nt: TGTGCCAGCAGTCCGACTAGCGGGGGGATCTACAATGAGCAGTTCTTC; cdr3_aa: CASSPTSGGIYNEQFF
d_call: TRBD1; j_call: TRBJ2-2; v_call: TRBV5-1; cdr3_nt: TGCGCCAGCAGCTCGTCGGGGACAGGGGCCGGGGAGCTGTTTTTT; cdr3_aa: CASSSSGTGAGELFF
d_call: -; j_call: TRBJ2-3; v_call: TRBV19; cdr3_nt: TGTGCCAGTAGTATGGGGGCAGGGTTGGTGGGCACAGATACGCAGTATTTT; cdr3_aa: CASSMGAGLVGTDTQYF
d_call: -; j_call: TRBJ2-7; v_call: TRBV6-5; cdr3_nt: TGTGCCAGCAGTTACCCCAGGGGATTTTTCTACGAGCAGTACTTC; cdr3_aa: CASSYPRGFFYEQYF
d_call: -; j_call: TRBJ1-2; v_call: TRBV6-1; cdr3_nt: TGTGCCAGCAGTGATGGGGGGGGGCACTATGGCTACACCTTC; cdr3_aa: CASSDGGGHYGYTF
d_call: TRBD1; j_call: TRBJ1-5; v_call: TRBV6-1; cdr3_nt: TGTGCCAGCAGAGGACAGGGACAAAGCAATCAGCCCCAGCATTTT; cdr3_aa: CASRGQGQSNQPQHF
d_call: TRBD2; j_call: TRBJ2-3; v_call: TRBV5-1; cdr3_nt: TGCGCCAGCAGCTTTCTTAGCGGGAGAAAGGAAGATACGCAGTATTTT; cdr3_aa: CASSFLSGRKEDTQYF
d_call: TRBD1; j_call: TRBJ1-4; v_call: TRBV7-9; cdr3_nt: TGTGCCAGCAGCTTAACGGGGACAGGGTATGAAAAACTGTTTTTT; cdr3_aa: CASSLTGTGYEKLFF
d_call: -; j_call: TRBJ2-6; v_call: TRBV6-1; cdr3_nt: TGTGCCAGCAGTGGGCTCTCTGGGGCCAACGTCCTGACTTTC; cdr3_aa: CASSGLSGANVLTF
d_call: -; j_call: TRBJ1-6; v_call: TRBV6-5; cdr3_nt: TGTGCCAGCAGTTACCCCGGGGGGGCATCACCCCTCCACTTT; cdr3_aa: CASSYPGGASPLHF
d_call: TRBD2; j_call: TRBJ2-3; v_call: TRBV5-1; cdr3_nt: TGCGCCAGCAGAGACGGGGGGGCGGGAGATACGCAGTATTTT; cdr3_aa: CASRDGGAGDTQYF
d_call: TRBD2; j_call: TRBJ2-1; v_call: TRBV19; cdr3_nt: TGTGCCAGTAGTCCCCGGTTAGCGGGGGGGCCGCTCAATGAGCAGTTCTTC; cdr3_aa: CASSPRLAGGPLNEQFF
d_call: -; j_call: TRBJ1-1; v_call: TRBV7-2; cdr3_nt: TGTGCCAGCAGCTTAGGACAGTACCAAGCTTTCTTT; cdr3_aa: CASSLGQYQAFF
d_call: TRBD1; j_call: TRBJ1-3; v_call: TRBV7-2; cdr3_nt: TGTGCCAGCAGCCCGAATCAGGGGGCAGTTGGAAACACCATATATTTT; cdr3_aa: CASSPNQGAVGNTIYF
d_call: TRBD2; j_call: TRBJ2-5; v_call: TRBV29-1; cdr3_nt: TGCAGCGTACCTGATAGCGGGGGGCTAGAGACCCAGTACTTC; cdr3_aa: CSVPDSGGLETQYF
d_call: -; j_call: TRBJ2-2; v_call: TRBV6-5; cdr3_nt: TGTGCCAGCAGTGCTCAGGGGAGTTTAGCCGGGGAGCTGTTTTTT; cdr3_aa: CASSAQGSLAGELFF
d_call: TRBD2; j_call: TRBJ2-3; v_call: TRBV9; cdr3_nt: TGTGCCAGCAGCGTAGGTAGCGGGGGCACAGATACGCAGTATTTT; cdr3_aa: CASSVGSGGTDTQYF
d_call: TRBD2; j_call: TRBJ2-3; v_call: TRBV4-1; cdr3_nt: TGCGCCAGCAGCCAAGGACCCGGGGGGGCCCCCACAGATACGCAGTATTTT; cdr3_aa: CASSQGPGGAPTDTQYF
d_call: TRBD2; j_call: TRBJ2-1; v_call: TRBV27; cdr3_nt: TGTGCCAGCAGTTTACTAGCGGGGGGTGGTGAGCAGTTCTTC; cdr3_aa: CASSLLAGGGEQFF
d_call: TRBD2; j_call: TRBJ2-5; v_call: TRBV11-2; cdr3_nt: TGTGCCAGCAGCCGCCGGCTCGGAGCGGGGAAGATGGAAGAGACCCAGTACTTC; cdr3_aa: CASSRRLGAGKMEETQYF
d_call: TRBD1; j_call: TRBJ1-6; v_call: TRBV27; cdr3_nt: TGTGCCAGCAGTCCCCGACAGGGTTTGGAATCACCCCTCCACTTT; cdr3_aa: CASSPRQGLESPLHF
d_call: -; j_call: TRBJ1-4; v_call: TRBV28; cdr3_nt: TGTGCCAGCAGCGACACGTCTCCCCCTGAAAAACTGTTTTTT; cdr3_aa: CASSDTSPPEKLFF